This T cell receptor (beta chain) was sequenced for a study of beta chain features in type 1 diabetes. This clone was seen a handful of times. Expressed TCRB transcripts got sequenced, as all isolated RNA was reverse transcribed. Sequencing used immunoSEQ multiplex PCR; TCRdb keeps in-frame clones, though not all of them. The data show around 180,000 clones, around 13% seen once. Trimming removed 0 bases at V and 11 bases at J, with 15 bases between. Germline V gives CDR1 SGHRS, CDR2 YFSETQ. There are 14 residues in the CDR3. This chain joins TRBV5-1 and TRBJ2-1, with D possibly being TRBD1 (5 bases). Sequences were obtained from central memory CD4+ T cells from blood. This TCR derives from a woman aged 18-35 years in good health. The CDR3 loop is CASSLGTQDLKQFF. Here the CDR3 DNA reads TGCGCCAGCAGCTTGGGGACACAGGATCTAAAGCAGTTCTTC.